These 22 T cell receptor beta chains share one sample of origin, sequenced in a study of blood T cell repertoires in COVID-19. Generated by immunoSEQ multiplex PCR, the TCRdb table keeps only in-frame clones and is missing some. The sample records 150,000 to 200,000 clones, about 86% being singletons. The sequenced sample was peripheral blood. The source of these receptors is a man in his 70s with active or convalescent COVID-19.

The chain has TRBV7-2 and TRBJ2-2; TRBD1 matches 9 bases. Germline values: CDR1 SGHTA, CDR2 FQGNSA. CDR3 size: 14 residues. V lost 10 bases, J lost 0 bases, and 3 bases stayed unmatched. The CDR3 sequence is CATRQGANTGELFF. The CDR3 nucleotides read TGTGCCACCCGACAGGGGGCGAACACCGGGGAGCTGTTTTTT.

V is TRBV5-6 and J is TRBJ1-1; D might be TRBD1 (6 bases). Germline V CDR1 and CDR2: SGHDT, YYEEEE. This CDR3 spans 13 amino acids. The germline V and J ends were trimmed by 4 bases and 5 bases, with 12 bases remaining between them. Here the CDR3 reads CASSRTGWTEAFF. The DNA for the CDR3 is TGTGCCAGCAGCCGAACAGGGTGGACTGAAGCTTTCTTT.

V is TRBV24-1 and J is TRBJ1-5; D uncertain. The V end lost 4 bases, the J end lost 3 bases, and 6 bases lay between the germline ends. The germline V gene encodes CDR1 KGHDR and CDR2 SFDVKD. The CDR3 totals 13 residues. CDR3 nucleotides: TGTGCCACCAGTGACAGGTCCAATCAGCCCCAGCATTTT. Translation gives CATSDRSNQPQHF.

This rearrangement joins TRBV5-5 to TRBJ2-5, with 13 bases that match TRBD2. The CDR3 has 16 amino acids. CDR1 is SGHKS and CDR2 is YYEKEE in the germline V gene (reference sequence). V gave up 2 bases and J gave up 3 bases; unmatched junction bases: 4. The CDR3 sequence is CASSFTGTSGKETQYF. Here the CDR3 DNA reads TGTGCCAGCAGCTTTACCGGGACTAGCGGGAAAGAGACCCAGTACTTC.

Only a few counts were recorded for this clone. The J gene is TRBJ2-1, the V gene TRBV7-9; 9 positions agree with TRBD1. There are 16 residues in the CDR3. Germline V CDR1 and CDR2: SEHNR, FQNEAQ (reference sequence). With 4 bases clipped from V and 0 bases from J, the junction kept 4 bases outside the gene matches. This CDR3 is CASSWGTGRSYNEQFF. In DNA, the CDR3 is TGTGCCAGCAGCTGGGGGACAGGGCGCTCCTACAATGAGCAGTTCTTC.

The V call is TRBV7-6, the J call TRBJ1-1; D is uncertain. From germline, CDR1 is SGHVS and CDR2 FNYEAQ. V was clipped by 7 bases and J by 0 bases, with 9 bases between them. There are 13 residues in the CDR3. Here the CDR3 DNA reads TGTGCCAGCACTTTAGATCTGAACACTGAAGCTTTCTTT. This encodes CASTLDLNTEAFF.

The chain carries TRBV5-1 and TRBJ2-2, with 7 bases that match TRBD1. Germline trimming cut 4 bases from V and 2 bases from J; bases unmatched to any gene: 8. Germline V gives CDR1 SGHRS, CDR2 YFSETQ. The CDR3 covers 16 residues. The CDR3 DNA sequence: TGCGCCAGCAGCATCGTTGGGACAGCCAACACCGGGGAGCTGTTTTTT. This codes for CASSIVGTANTGELFF.

This clone has just a few counts. The rearrangement links TRBV5-1 to TRBJ1-1; 7 nucleotides agree with TRBD1. Germline CDR1 is SGHRS and CDR2 is YFSETQ. This CDR3 has 14 residues. V gave up 4 bases and J gave up 2 bases; unmatched junction bases: 5. This CDR3 reads CASSPGQFNTEAFF. The CDR3 nucleotides are TGCGCCAGCAGCCCGGGACAGTTTAACACTGAAGCTTTCTTT.

The chain is built from TRBV18 and TRBJ2-6, with D possibly being TRBD2 (5 bases). The ends were cut back, 3 bases at V and 0 bases at J, with 9 bases in the middle. Germline V gene data show CDR1 as KGHSH and CDR2 as LQKENI. This CDR3 comprises 16 residues. CDR3 protein: CASSPQGLSGANVLTF. The CDR3 DNA sequence: TGTGCCAGCTCACCGCAAGGACTCTCTGGGGCCAACGTCCTGACTTTC.

The V call is TRBV18, the J call TRBJ2-1; D might be TRBD2 (5 bases). The V end lost 0 bases, the J end lost 9 bases, and 12 bases lay between the germline ends. In germline, CDR1 is KGHSH, CDR2 LQKENI. The CDR3 length is 14 residues. As DNA, the CDR3 is TGTGCCAGCTCACCACCAGGGAGAAACGGTGAGCAGTTCTTC. Its protein is CASSPPGRNGEQFF. The whole variable domain, filled in from reference TRBV18 and TRBJ2-1, reads NAGVMQNPRHLVRRRGQEARLRCSPMKGHSHVYWYRQLPEEGLKFMVYLQKENIIDESGMPKERFSAEFPKEGPSILRIQQVVRGDSAAYFCASSPPGRNGEQFFGPGTRLTVL.

The rearrangement joins TRBV19 to TRBJ1-2, with 9 bases identical to TRBD1. Germline CDR1 and CDR2: LNHDA and SQIVND (reference sequence). Trimming removed 7 bases from V and 7 bases from J; junction bases left unmatched: 10. This CDR3 has 14 amino acids. The CDR3 DNA sequence: TGTGCCAGTACCGGGGACAGGGCATGGGCTGGCTACACCTTC. This sequence encodes CASTGDRAWAGYTF.

The genes are TRBV7-6 and TRBJ2-7, with D perhaps TRBD2 (6 bases). Germline V CDR1 and CDR2: SGHVS, FNYEAQ. V lost 5 bases, J lost 2 bases, and 16 bases lay in between. CDR3 length equals 15 residues. CDR3 nucleotides: TGTGCCAGCAGCGGAGGGTCTAGCAGAACCTACGAGCAGTACTTC. It codes for CASSGGSSRTYEQYF.

The chain employs TRBV18 and TRBJ1-3; weak D call: TRBD1 (5 bases). CDR1 is KGHSH and CDR2 is LQKENI in the germline V gene. The CDR3 contains 13 residues. With 7 bases removed from V and 2 bases from J, the gap between germline ends came to 9 bases. In DNA, the CDR3 is TGTGCCAGCTGTCAGGGAACTGGAAACACCATATATTTT. It translates to CASCQGTGNTIYF.

The gene calls are TRBV10-2 and TRBJ2-1; 7 bases match TRBD1. The J segment lost 8 bases and the V segment lost 8 bases, leaving 15 bases of the junction unmatched. The germline V gene has CDR1 WSHSY and CDR2 SAAADI. The CDR3 consists of 15 residues. CDR3 residues: CASAGEGGVWDEQFF. In nucleotides, the CDR3 is TGCGCCAGCGCTGGCGAAGGGGGCGTTTGGGATGAGCAGTTCTTC.

This CDR3 is CASSLWTDRNTEAFF. CDR3 in DNA: TGTGCCAGCAGCCTCTGGACAGACAGAAACACTGAAGCTTTCTTT. This chain joins TRBV7-6 and TRBJ1-1; perhaps TRBD1 as D (6 bases). The CDR3 length is 15 residues. Germline loops: CDR1 SGHVS, CDR2 FNYEAQ. The V end lost 5 bases, the J end lost 2 bases, and 15 bases lay between the germline ends.

This sequence joins TRBV7-3 and TRBJ2-7; TRBD1 matches 7 bases. CDR3 size: 11 residues. V lost 5 bases and J lost 6; bases outside the gene matches: 1. CDR1 is SGHTA and CDR2 is FQGTGA in the germline V gene. CDR3 amino acids: CASSAGGEQYF. DNA of the CDR3: TGTGCCAGCAGCGCAGGGGGCGAGCAGTACTTC.

The DNA for the CDR3 is TGTGCCAGCAGCCCGCGGCGAGTAGCGGGACAAGAGACCCAGTACTTC. Its translation: CASSPRRVAGQETQYF. V gene TRBV7-2 combines with J gene TRBJ2-5; 8 bases map to TRBD2. The CDR3 extends over 16 amino acids. CDR1 SGHTA and CDR2 FQGNSA come from the germline V gene. V gave up 5 bases and J gave up 2 bases; unmatched junction bases: 10.

The chain couples TRBV5-4 to TRBJ1-1; D may be TRBD1 (6 bases). CDR3 length: 15 residues. Per germline, CDR1 SGHNT and CDR2 YYREEE (reference sequence). Trimming took off 6 bases at V and 2 bases at J, with 17 bases between the two ends. CDR3 protein: CASNLKQGQNTEAFF. For the CDR3, the DNA is TGTGCCAGCAACCTGAAACAGGGCCAAAACACTGAAGCTTTCTTT.

CDR3 in amino acids: CASSYSRTAARNTIYF. The CDR3 DNA is TGTGCCAGCAGTTACTCGAGAACAGCGGCTAGAAACACCATATATTTT. This chain uses TRBV6-5 with TRBJ1-3; D gene ambiguous. Between the trimmed V and J ends, which lost 0 bases and 5 bases, there was a span of 14 bases. This CDR3 is built from 16 residues. The germline CDR1 and CDR2 sequences are MNHEY and SVGAGI.

V and J are TRBV5-1 and TRBJ1-5; TRBD1 might be the D (5 bases). This CDR3 region has 20 residues. CDR1 and CDR2 (germline): SGHRS, YFSETQ. Trimming left V 0 bases short and J 0 bases short, with 22 bases between. This chain's CDR3 is CASSLGSTARLGYSNQPQHF. The CDR3 DNA reads TGCGCCAGCAGCTTGGGTTCGACAGCTCGTCTTGGGTATAGCAATCAGCCCCAGCATTTT.

This chain connects TRBV9 to TRBJ2-7; 9 bases map to TRBD1. Germline V gene sequence: CDR1 SGDLS, CDR2 YYNGEE. CDR3 size: 14 residues. V was clipped by 3 bases and J by 5 bases; unmatched bases: 6. For the CDR3, the DNA is TGTGCCAGCAGCGCGGGACAGGGTGTCAACGAGCAGTACTTC. Translation gives CASSAGQGVNEQYF.

In this sample, this clone turned up a few times. The chain uses TRBV25-1 and TRBJ2-7; 7 bases fit TRBD2. This CDR3 comprises 11 residues. The V and J ends lost 7 bases and 13 bases, in that order; junction bases with no gene match: 10. Germline V gene lookup returns CDR1 MGHDK and CDR2 SYGVNS. In DNA, the CDR3 is TGTGCCAGCACCCCCGGAGCGGGACTCTACTTC. Encoded protein: CASTPGAGLYF.